A single sample gave rise to the 8 T cell receptor beta chains below, sequenced in a study of CD8 T cells in ankylosing spondylitis. Study-level results: What seemed typical of ankylosing spondylitis blood was a TCR beta motif built from roughly 8 highly homologous variants.

Antigens of these TCRs are unknown. MiXCR, applied by TCRdb to the 5' RACE reads, yields one record per CDR3 protein. The sample has approximately 550,000 distinct CDR3 sequences; 10% to 15% are singletons. Sample: blood, either unsorted or a sorted T cell fraction (not recorded which). All receptors derive from a male donor with ankylosing spondylitis.

V gene TRBV7-6 combines with J gene TRBJ2-1, with TRBD2 matching over 10 bases. J lost 8 bases, V lost 2 bases, and 9 bases had no gene match. Germline values: CDR1 SGHVS, CDR2 FNYEAQ. The CDR3 loop spans 16 amino acids. The CDR3 is CASSLTGLAGVDEQFF. The CDR3 coding sequence is TGTGCCAGCAGCTTAACAGGCCTAGCGGGAGTTGATGAGCAGTTCTTC.

This clonotype was counted a few times. V usage is TRBV20-1 and J usage is TRBJ2-3; D is possibly TRBD1 (7 bases). Germline-derived CDR1 and CDR2 are DFQATT and SNEGSKA (reference sequence). The CDR3 is 13 amino acids. Trimming removed 8 bases from V and 6 bases from J, with 18 bases in between. For the CDR3, the DNA is TGCAGTACCTTCCAGGGGGGAACGGATACGCAGTATTTT. As protein: CSTFQGGTDTQYF.

This clonotype was detected a few times. The chain recombines TRBV7-9 with TRBJ1-2; 7 nucleotides align to TRBD1. The V segment lost 5 bases and the J segment 11 bases; nucleotides outside the gene matches: 8. The CDR3 extends over 12 amino acids. Germline lookup yields CDR1 SEHNR and CDR2 FQNEAQ (reference sequence). The CDR3: CASSVTDRQYTF. The CDR3 nucleotides are TGTGCCAGCAGCGTGACGGACAGGCAATACACCTTC.

Only a few counts were recorded for this clonotype. The CDR3 here is CASSELYGYNEQFF. As DNA, the CDR3 is TGTGCCAGCAGTGAATTATACGGATACAATGAGCAGTTCTTC. The chain links TRBV6-1 to TRBJ2-1; D remains unclear. The CDR3 contains 14 residues. The V end lost 2 bases, the J end lost 4 bases, and 9 bases lay between the germline ends. CDR1 and CDR2 (germline): MNHNS, SASEGT.

This clonotype was counted at least ten times. The rearrangement links TRBV5-1 to TRBJ2-2, with D perhaps matching TRBD1 (6 bases). The CDR3 has 13 amino acids. The germline CDR1 and CDR2 sequences are SGHRS and YFSETQ. Trimming took 3 bases from V and 7 from J, leaving 10 bases between them. CDR3 sequence reads: CASSSQGNGELFF. The DNA of the CDR3 is TGCGCCAGCAGCTCGCAGGGGAACGGGGAGCTGTTTTTT.

This clonotype was seen more than once but under ten times. The chain employs TRBV20-1 and TRBJ2-3; 9 positions match TRBD2. The CDR3 has 17 amino acids. CDR1 and CDR2 (germline): DFQATT, SNEGSKA (reference sequence). Germline trimming cut 5 bases from V and 3 bases from J; bases unmatched to any gene: 15. The CDR3 protein is CSAPGVWVSGRTDTQYF. Here the CDR3 DNA reads TGCAGTGCTCCCGGGGTGTGGGTTAGCGGGAGAACAGATACGCAGTATTTT.

As to this clonotype: This may stem from a read error, because a much larger clone lies one nucleotide away. The rearrangement uses TRBV10-3 and TRBJ2-2; the match to TRBD2 covers 7 bases. After removal of 6 bases from V and 6 bases from J, the junction contained 10 bases not matched to a gene. The CDR3 consists of 15 residues. In germline, CDR1 is ENHRY, CDR2 SYGVKD. In DNA form, the CDR3 reads TGTGCCATCAGCGGTCGACGGGAGGCCGCCGGGGAGCTGTTTTTT. As protein: CAISGRREAAGELFF.

On this clonotype: Relative to the germline gene, one junction end is altered; a read error may explain this. The chain carries TRBV7-9 and TRBJ1-3; 11 positions match TRBD1. This CDR3 has 16 amino acids. Germline loops: CDR1 SEHNR, CDR2 FQNEAQ (reference sequence). The CDR3 reads CASSGTGGTSVNTIYF. The DNA for the CDR3 is TGTGCCAGCAGCGGGACAGGGGGAACTTCTGTAAACACCATATATTTT.